The rows below give T cell receptor beta chains drawn from one sample of a study of human T cells and chemical hapten exposure. TCRdb redid the calling of the RACE reads with MiXCR, one entry per CDR3 protein. The table includes about 68,000 distinct CDR3 sequences, approximately 9.9% detected once. The sequencing here drew on whole blood, taken in connection with sensitization to the hapten diphenylcyclopropenone (DPC). Receptors were obtained from a woman aged 45-65 years with alopecia areata. Some clones in this sample may be carry-over from other donors' samples. Both conserved end residues are part of each CDR3. Fields, in order: CDR3 protein, CDR3 DNA, J gene, V gene, clone size, D gene. D genes are given only for firm matches. Only some rows state a clone size, as once, few, many or a class for expanded clones.

CDR3aa: CASSSSQGSNSPLHF; CDR3nt: TGTGCCAGCAGCTCGTCACAGGGGTCTAATTCACCCCTCCACTTT; j_gene: TRBJ1-6; v_gene: TRBV7-9; abundance: few; d_gene: TRBD1
CDR3aa: CASSITTGIPSSGANVLTF; CDR3nt: TGTGCCAGTAGTATCACCACAGGGATCCCCAGCTCTGGGGCCAACGTCCTGACTTTC; j_gene: TRBJ2-6; v_gene: TRBV19; abundance: .; d_gene: .
CDR3aa: CSVHSGRYEQYF; CDR3nt: TGCAGCGTCCATTCGGGGCGATACGAGCAGTACTTC; j_gene: TRBJ2-7; v_gene: TRBV29-1; abundance: few; d_gene: .
CDR3aa: CASSTGFTEAFF; CDR3nt: TGTGCCAGCAGCACAGGGTTTACTGAAGCTTTCTTT; j_gene: TRBJ1-1; v_gene: TRBV2; abundance: .; d_gene: .
CDR3aa: CASKYHTSYEQYF; CDR3nt: TGTGCCAGCAAGTACCACACATCCTACGAGCAGTACTTC; j_gene: TRBJ2-7; v_gene: TRBV2; abundance: .; d_gene: .
CDR3aa: CSASSQLYGYTF; CDR3nt: TGCAGTGCTAGCTCACAGCTCTATGGCTACACCTTC; j_gene: TRBJ1-2; v_gene: TRBV20-1; abundance: .; d_gene: .
CDR3aa: CASSLVSGGNEQFF; CDR3nt: TGTGCCAGCAGCTTGGTTAGCGGGGGGAATGAGCAGTTCTTC; j_gene: TRBJ2-1; v_gene: TRBV5-4; abundance: many; d_gene: TRBD2
CDR3aa: CASSLRRNTGELFF; CDR3nt: TGTGCCAGCAGTTTACGACGGAACACCGGGGAGCTGTTTTTT; j_gene: TRBJ2-2; v_gene: TRBV12-3/TRBV12-4; abundance: few; d_gene: .
CDR3aa: CASSQLGTGATIKPQHF; CDR3nt: TGTGCCAGCTCACAACTCGGGACAGGGGCCACCATCAAGCCCCAGCATTTT; j_gene: TRBJ1-5; v_gene: TRBV18; abundance: many; d_gene: TRBD1
CDR3aa: CASSQGRNTIYF; CDR3nt: TGTGCCAGCAGTCAGGGCCGTAACACCATATATTTT; j_gene: TRBJ1-3; v_gene: TRBV28; abundance: .; d_gene: .